This T cell receptor beta chain was sequenced for a study of cytomegalovirus exposure and HLA in healthy donors. Primers included in the PCR were 60 Vbeta and 13 Jbeta primers. The protocol was immunoSEQ multiplex PCR, while the TCRdb copy is restricted to in-frame clones and leaves out a portion. The table has over 110,000 clones, 73% seen once. CDR3 size: 13 residues. Trimming removed 7 bases from V and 3 bases from J, with 13 bases in between. Germline V gives CDR1 SGHRS, CDR2 YFSETQ. About this clone itself: Its target is not known.

Study-level findings and limits: Later analysis showed most CMV-associated TCR beta chains appearing HLA-restricted. HLA-A and HLA-B allele assignments for most subjects were reportedly predicted accurately using TCR beta sequences.

The rearrangement links TRBV5-1 to TRBJ1-2; D may be TRBD1 (5 bases). The sample taken for sequencing was PBMCs. This receptor was identified in a woman in her thirties or forties in good health and CMV-seronegative. The CDR3 is CASSEAGYYGYTF. DNA for the CDR3: TGCGCCAGCTCCGAGGCAGGGTACTATGGCTACACCTTC.